This T cell receptor (beta chain) was sequenced for a study of blood T cell repertoires in COVID-19. Study information: Acute-phase and convalescent COVID-19 samples originated in the United States, Italy and Spain.

Original processing methods: The assay estimated nucleated cells by amplifying reference gene primers. Using immunoSEQ multiplex PCR, the repertoire was profiled, and TCRdb retains in-frame clones only, with some absent. D and trimming come from the DNA, and the V and J calls and clone size come from that table. In the table there are roughly 250,000 clones, around 89% of which are singletons. CDR3 length: 15 residues. V shed 3 bases, J shed 5 bases, and the junction held 6 bases outside the gene matches. Germline-derived CDR1 and CDR2 are SGDLS and YYNGEE. V usage is TRBV9 and J usage is TRBJ2-3, with 10 bases matching TRBD2. The sequencing sample was made of peripheral blood. The sequence was collected from a man aged 25-45 years with acute or convalescent COVID-19. Here the CDR3 DNA reads TGTGCCAGCAGCGCCGAGCGGGGGGGCAGAGATACGCAGTATTTT. Translation gives CASSAERGGRDTQYF.